This record looks at one T cell receptor (beta chain) sequence and its context. Per the original data handling: By means of reference gene primer amplification, nucleated cell counts were estimated. TCRdb's table, derived via immunoSEQ multiplex PCR, lists solely in-frame clones and lacks some. V and J calls and clone size come straight from that table; D and trimming were deduced from the DNA. The sample records over 100,000 clones, 83% being singletons. This record belongs to a study of blood T cell repertoires in COVID-19. This CDR3 is 12 amino acids long. Deletions cut 3 bases from V and 11 bases from J, with 13 bases between. Germline assignment: CDR1 KGHSH and CDR2 LQKENI.

The V and J genes are TRBV18 and TRBJ1-1; D gene ambiguous. The sequenced material came from peripheral blood. The sequence derives from a woman aged 60-70 years with acute or convalescent COVID-19. The CDR3 DNA reads as TGTGCCAGCTCACCCCCCGGAGGTGAGGCTTTCTTT. Its translation: CASSPPGGEAFF.